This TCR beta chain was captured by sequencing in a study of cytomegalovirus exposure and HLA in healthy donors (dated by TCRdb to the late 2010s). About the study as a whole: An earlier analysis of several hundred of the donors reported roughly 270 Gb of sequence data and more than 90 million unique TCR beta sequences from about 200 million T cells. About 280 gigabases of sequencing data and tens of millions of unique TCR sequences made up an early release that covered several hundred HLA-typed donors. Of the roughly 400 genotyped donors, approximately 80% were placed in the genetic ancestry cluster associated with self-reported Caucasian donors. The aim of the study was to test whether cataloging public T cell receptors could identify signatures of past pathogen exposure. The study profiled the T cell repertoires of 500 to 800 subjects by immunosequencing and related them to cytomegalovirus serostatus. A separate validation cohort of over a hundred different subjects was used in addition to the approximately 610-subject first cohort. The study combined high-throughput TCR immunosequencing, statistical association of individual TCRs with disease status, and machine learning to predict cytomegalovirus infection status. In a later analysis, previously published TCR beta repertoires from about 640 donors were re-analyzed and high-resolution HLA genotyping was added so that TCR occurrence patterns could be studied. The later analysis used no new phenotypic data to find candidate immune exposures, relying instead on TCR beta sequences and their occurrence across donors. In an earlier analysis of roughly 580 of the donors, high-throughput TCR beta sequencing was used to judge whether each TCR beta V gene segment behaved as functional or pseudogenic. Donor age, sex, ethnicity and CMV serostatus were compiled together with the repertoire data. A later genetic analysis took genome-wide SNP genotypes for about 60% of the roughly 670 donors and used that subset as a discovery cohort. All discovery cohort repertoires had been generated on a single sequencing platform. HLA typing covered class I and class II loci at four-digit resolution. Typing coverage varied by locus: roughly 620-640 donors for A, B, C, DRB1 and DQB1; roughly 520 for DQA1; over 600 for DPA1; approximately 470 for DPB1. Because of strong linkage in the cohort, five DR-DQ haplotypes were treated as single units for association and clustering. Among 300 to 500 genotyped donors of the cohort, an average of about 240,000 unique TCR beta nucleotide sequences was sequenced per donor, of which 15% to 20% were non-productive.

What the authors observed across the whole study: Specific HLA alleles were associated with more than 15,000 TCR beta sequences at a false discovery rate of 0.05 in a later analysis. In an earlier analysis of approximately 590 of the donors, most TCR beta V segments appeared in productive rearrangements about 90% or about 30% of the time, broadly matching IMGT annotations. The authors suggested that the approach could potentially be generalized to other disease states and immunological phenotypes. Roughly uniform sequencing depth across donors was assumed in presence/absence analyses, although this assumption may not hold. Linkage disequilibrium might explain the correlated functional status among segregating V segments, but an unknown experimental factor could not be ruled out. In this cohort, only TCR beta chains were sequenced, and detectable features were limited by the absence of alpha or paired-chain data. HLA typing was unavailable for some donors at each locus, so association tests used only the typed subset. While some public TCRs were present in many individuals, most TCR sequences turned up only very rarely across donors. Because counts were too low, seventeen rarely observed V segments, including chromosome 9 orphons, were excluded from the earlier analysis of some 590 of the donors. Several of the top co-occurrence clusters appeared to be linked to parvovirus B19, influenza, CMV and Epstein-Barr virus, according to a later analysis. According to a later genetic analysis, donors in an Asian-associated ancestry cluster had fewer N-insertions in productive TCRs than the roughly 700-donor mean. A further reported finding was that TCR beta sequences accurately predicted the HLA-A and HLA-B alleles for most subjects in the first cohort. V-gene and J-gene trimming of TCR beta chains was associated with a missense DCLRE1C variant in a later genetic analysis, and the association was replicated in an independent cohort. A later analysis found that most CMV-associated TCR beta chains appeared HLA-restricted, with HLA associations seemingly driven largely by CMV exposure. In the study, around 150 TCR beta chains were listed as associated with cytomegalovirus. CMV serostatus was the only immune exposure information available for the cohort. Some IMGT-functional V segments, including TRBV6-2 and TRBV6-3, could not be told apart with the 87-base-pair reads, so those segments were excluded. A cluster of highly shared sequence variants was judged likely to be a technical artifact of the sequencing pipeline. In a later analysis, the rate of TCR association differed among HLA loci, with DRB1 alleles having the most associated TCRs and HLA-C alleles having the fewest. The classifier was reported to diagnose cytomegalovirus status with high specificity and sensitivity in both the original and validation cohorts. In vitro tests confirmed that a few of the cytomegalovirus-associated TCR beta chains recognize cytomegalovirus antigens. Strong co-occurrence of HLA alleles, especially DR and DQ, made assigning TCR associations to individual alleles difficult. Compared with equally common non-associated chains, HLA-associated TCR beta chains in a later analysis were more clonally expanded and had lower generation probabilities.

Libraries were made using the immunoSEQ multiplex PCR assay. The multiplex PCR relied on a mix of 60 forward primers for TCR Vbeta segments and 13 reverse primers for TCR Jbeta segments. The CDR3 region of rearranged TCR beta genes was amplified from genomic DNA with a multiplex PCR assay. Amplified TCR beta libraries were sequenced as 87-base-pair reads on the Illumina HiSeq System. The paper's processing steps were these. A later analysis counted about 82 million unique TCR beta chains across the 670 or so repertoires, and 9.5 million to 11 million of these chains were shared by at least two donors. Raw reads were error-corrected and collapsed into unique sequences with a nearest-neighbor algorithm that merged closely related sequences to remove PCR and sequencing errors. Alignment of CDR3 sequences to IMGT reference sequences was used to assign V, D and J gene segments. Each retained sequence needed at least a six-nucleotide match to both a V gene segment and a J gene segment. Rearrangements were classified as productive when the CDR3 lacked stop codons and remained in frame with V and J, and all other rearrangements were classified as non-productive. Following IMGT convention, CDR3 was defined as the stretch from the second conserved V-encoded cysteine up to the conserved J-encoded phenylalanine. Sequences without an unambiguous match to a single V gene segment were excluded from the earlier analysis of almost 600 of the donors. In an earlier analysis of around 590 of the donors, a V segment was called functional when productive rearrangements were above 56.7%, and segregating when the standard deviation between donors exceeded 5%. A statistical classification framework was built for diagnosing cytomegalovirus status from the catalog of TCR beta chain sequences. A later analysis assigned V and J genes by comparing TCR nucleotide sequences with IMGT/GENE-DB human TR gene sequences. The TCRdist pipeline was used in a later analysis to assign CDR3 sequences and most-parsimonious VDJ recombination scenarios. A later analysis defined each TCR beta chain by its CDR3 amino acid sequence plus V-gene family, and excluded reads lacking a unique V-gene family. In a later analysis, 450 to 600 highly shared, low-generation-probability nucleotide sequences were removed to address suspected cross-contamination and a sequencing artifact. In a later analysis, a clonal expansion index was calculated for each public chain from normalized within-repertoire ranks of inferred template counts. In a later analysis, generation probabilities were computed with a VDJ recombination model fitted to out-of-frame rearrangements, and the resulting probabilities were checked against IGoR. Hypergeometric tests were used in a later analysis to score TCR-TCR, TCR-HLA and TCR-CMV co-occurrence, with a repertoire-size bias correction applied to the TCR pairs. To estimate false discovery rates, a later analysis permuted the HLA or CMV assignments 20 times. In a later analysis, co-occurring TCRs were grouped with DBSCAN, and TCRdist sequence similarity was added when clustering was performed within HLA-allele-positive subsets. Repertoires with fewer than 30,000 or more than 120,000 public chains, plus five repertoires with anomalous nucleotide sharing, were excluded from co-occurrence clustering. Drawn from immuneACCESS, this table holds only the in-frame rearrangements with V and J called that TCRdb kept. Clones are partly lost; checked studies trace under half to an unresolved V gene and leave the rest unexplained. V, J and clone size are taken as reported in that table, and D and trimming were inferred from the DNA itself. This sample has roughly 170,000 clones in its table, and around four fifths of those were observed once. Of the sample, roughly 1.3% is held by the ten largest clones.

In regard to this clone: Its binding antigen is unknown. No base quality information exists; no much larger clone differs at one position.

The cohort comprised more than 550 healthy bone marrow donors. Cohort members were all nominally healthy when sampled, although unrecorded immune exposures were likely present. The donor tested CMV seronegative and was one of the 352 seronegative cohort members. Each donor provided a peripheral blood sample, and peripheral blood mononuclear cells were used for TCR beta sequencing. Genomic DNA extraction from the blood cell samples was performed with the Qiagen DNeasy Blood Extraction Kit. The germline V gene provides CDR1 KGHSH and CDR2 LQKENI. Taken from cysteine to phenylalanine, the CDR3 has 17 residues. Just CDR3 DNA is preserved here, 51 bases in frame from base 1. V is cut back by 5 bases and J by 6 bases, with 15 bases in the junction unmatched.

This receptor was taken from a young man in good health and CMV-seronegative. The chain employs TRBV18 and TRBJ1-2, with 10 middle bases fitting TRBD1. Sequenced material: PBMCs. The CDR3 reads CASSSSGLTGGVNGYTF. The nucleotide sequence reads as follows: TGTGCCAGCTCATCGTCGGGATTGACAGGGGGCGTAAATGGCTACACCTTC.